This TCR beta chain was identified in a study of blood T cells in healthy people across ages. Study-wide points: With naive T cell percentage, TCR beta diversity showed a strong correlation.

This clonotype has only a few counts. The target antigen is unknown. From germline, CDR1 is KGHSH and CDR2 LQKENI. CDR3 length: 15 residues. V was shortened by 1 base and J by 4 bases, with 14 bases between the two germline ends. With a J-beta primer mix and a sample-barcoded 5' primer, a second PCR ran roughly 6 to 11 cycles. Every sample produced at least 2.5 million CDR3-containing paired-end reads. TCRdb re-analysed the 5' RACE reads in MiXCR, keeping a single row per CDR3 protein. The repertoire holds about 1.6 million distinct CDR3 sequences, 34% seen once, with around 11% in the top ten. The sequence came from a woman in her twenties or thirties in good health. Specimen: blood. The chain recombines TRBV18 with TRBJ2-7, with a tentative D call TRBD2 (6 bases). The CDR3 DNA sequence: TGTGCCAGCTCACCACAGGGCCCCGGGGGATACGAGCAGTACTTC. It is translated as CASSPQGPGGYEQYF. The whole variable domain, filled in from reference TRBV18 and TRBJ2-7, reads NAGVMQNPRHLVRRRGQEARLRCSPMKGHSHVYWYRQLPEEGLKFMVYLQKENIIDESGMPKERFSAEFPKEGPSILRIQQVVRGDSAAYFCASSPQGPGGYEQYFGPGTRLTVT.